This entry lists 15 T cell receptor beta chains sequenced from one sample in a study of T-cell memory formation after mild COVID-19. TCRdb analysed the 5' RACE reads with MiXCR anew, one entry per CDR3 protein. The table lists approximately 260,000 distinct CDR3 sequences, approximately 19% of them singletons. Specimen: PBMCs or a T cell subset sorted from them (not recorded which). These receptors were collected from a man younger than 30 who had mild COVID-19 (a few samples of this study predate the infection). Cell type and time point are not known.

V and J are TRBV7-8 and TRBJ1-5; D perhaps matches TRBD1 (5 bases). Germline-derived CDR1 and CDR2 are SGHVS and FQNEAQ. The V end lost 1 base, the J end lost 2 bases, and 15 bases lay between the germline ends. The CDR3 sequence is 17 residues long. CDR3 DNA sequence: TGTGCCAGCAGCTTAGGACCCAAACTGGGGCGCAATCAGCCCCAGCATTTT. This sequence encodes CASSLGPKLGRNQPQHF.

The table lists this clonotype with a few counts. The chain uses TRBV6-1 and TRBJ1-5, with D possibly TRBD1 on 6 matching bases. Trimming shortened V by 4 bases and J by 7 bases, and 23 bases separated the two germline ends. CDR1 MNHNS and CDR2 SASEGT come from the germline V gene. CDR3 length: 17 amino acids. The CDR3 here is CASSAPVTGSAGQPQHF. CDR3 nucleotides: TGTGCCAGCAGTGCTCCCGTTACAGGGAGTGCGGGCCAGCCCCAGCATTTT.

This clonotype turned up a few times. The chain combines TRBV12-3 or TRBV12-4 with TRBJ2-2; 8 bases match TRBD2. CDR3 length equals 15 residues. Losses at the gene ends were 5 bases for V and 2 bases for J; bases not matched to a gene: 4. For the CDR3, the DNA is TGTGCCAGCAGTCGCGGGGGGCTTAACACCGGGGAGCTGTTTTTT. It codes for CASSRGGLNTGELFF.

This clonotype was found many times. The chain employs TRBV20-1 and TRBJ1-2; no firm D call. The germline V gene has CDR1 DFQATT and CDR2 SNEGSKA (reference sequence). The CDR3 has 12 amino acids. V dropped 5 bases and J dropped 8 bases, with 15 bases sitting between them. For the CDR3, the DNA is TGCAGTGCTGCCAGTCCCACTGGCGGCTACACCTTC. It codes for CSAASPTGGYTF.

The genes are TRBV4-1 and TRBJ2-5; TRBD1 matches at 8 bases. Trimming cost V 5 bases and J 4 bases; bases outside gene matches: 6. Germline V CDR1 and CDR2: MGHRA, YSYEKL. CDR3 length: 14 residues. This CDR3 reads CASSVGQGTETQYF. DNA for the CDR3: TGCGCCAGCAGCGTAGGACAGGGTACAGAGACCCAGTACTTC.

This clonotype was observed a handful of times. The gene calls are TRBV28 and TRBJ1-4, with TRBD1 matching 7 bases. Germline assignment: CDR1 MDHEN and CDR2 SYDVKM. The CDR3 is made up of 14 amino acids. Germline trimming cut 3 bases from V and 7 bases from J; bases unmatched to any gene: 5. The CDR3 region has the DNA TGTGCCAGCAGTTTTAACAGGGGACGTGAAAAACTGTTTTTT. Protein product: CASSFNRGREKLFF.

This chain connects TRBV5-6 to TRBJ2-3; D might be TRBD1 (5 bases). The CDR3 sequence is 15 residues long. V gave up 1 base and J gave up 4 bases, with 13 bases separating them. Per germline, CDR1 SGHDT and CDR2 YYEEEE. CDR3 nucleotide sequence: TGTGCCAGCAGCTTGCCAGGGTTGGGCTCAGATACGCAGTATTTT. It codes for CASSLPGLGSDTQYF.

This clonotype was counted only a few times. The rearrangement uses TRBV28 and TRBJ1-2, with D hard to call. There are 14 residues in the CDR3. Germline values: CDR1 MDHEN, CDR2 SYDVKM. V lost 6 bases, J lost 5 bases, and 16 bases lay in between. CDR3 nucleotide sequence: TGTGCCAGCAGCCCTGACGGGGAGGTATATGGCTACACCTTC. Its translation is CASSPDGEVYGYTF.

This clonotype has just a few counts. The V call is TRBV19, the J call TRBJ2-2; D is unresolved. The germline V gene encodes CDR1 LNHDA and CDR2 SQIVND (reference sequence). V lost 3 bases and J 5 bases, leaving 10 bases between the germline ends. The CDR3 extends over 14 amino acids. CDR3 residues: CASSMAARTGELFF. CDR3 nucleotides: TGTGCCAGTAGTATGGCGGCGCGAACCGGGGAGCTGTTTTTT. The full variable domain, in which reference TRBV19 and TRBJ2-2 provide the parts outside the CDR3, is DGGITQSPKYLFRKEGQNVTLSCEQNLNHDAMYWYRQDPGQGLRLIYYSQIVNDFQKGDIAEGYSVSREKKESFPLTVTSAQKNPTAFYLCASSMAARTGELFFGEGSRLTVL.

There are a few counts of this clonotype. V usage is TRBV7-2 and J usage is TRBJ1-6; no clear D gene. Trimming removed 5 bases from V and 8 bases from J, with 10 bases in between. Germline values: CDR1 SGHTA, CDR2 FQGNSA. The CDR3 consists of 13 residues. The CDR3 DNA reads TGTGCCAGCAGCAGGGTATCGGATTCACCCCTCCACTTT. Protein product: CASSRVSDSPLHF.

The chain carries TRBV7-9 and TRBJ1-6; D not resolved. The V gene's germline CDR1 is SEHNR and CDR2 FQNEAQ (reference sequence). V was cut by 2 bases and J by 11 bases, with 13 bases left in between. The CDR3 consists of 14 residues. CDR3 in amino acids: CASSLLIDWTPLHF. CDR3 DNA: TGTGCCAGCAGCTTACTTATTGATTGGACACCCCTCCACTTT.

In its sample, this clonotype was seen a few times. This chain uses TRBV7-2 with TRBJ2-5; D might be TRBD2 (5 bases). The CDR3 has 17 amino acids. Germline CDR1 is SGHTA and CDR2 is FQGNSA. V was shortened by 3 bases and J by 4 bases, with 21 bases between the two germline ends. The CDR3 here is CASSFSVGRVWGETQYF. CDR3 nucleotides: TGTGCCAGCAGCTTTAGTGTAGGGCGGGTGTGGGGAGAGACCCAGTACTTC.

Here the CDR3 reads CATSDSSTGELFF. The CDR3 nucleotides are TGTGCCACCAGTGATTCGAGCACCGGGGAGCTGTTTTTT. This chain joins TRBV24-1 and TRBJ2-2, with no clear D. The V end was cut by 2 bases, the J end by 4 bases, with 4 bases between. The germline V gene has CDR1 KGHDR and CDR2 SFDVKD. The CDR3 is 13 amino acids.

This clonotype was seen at least ten times. The DNA of the CDR3 is TGTGCCAGCAGCTACCCCCGGGACACAGAGACCCAGTACTTC. It translates to CASSYPRDTETQYF. V is TRBV12-3 or TRBV12-4 and J is TRBJ2-5, with D possibly being TRBD1 (6 bases). The length of the CDR3 is 14 residues. V gave up 6 bases and J gave up 4 bases, with 15 bases separating them.

V usage is TRBV7-6 and J usage is TRBJ2-7; 9 bases line up with TRBD1. Germline V gives CDR1 SGHVS, CDR2 FNYEAQ. The length of the CDR3 is 15 residues. With V trimmed by 2 bases and J by 4 bases, 6 bases remained unmatched. CDR3 region: CASSLTTGTGYEQYF. The CDR3 nucleotides read TGTGCCAGCAGCTTAACAACCGGGACAGGGTACGAGCAGTACTTC.